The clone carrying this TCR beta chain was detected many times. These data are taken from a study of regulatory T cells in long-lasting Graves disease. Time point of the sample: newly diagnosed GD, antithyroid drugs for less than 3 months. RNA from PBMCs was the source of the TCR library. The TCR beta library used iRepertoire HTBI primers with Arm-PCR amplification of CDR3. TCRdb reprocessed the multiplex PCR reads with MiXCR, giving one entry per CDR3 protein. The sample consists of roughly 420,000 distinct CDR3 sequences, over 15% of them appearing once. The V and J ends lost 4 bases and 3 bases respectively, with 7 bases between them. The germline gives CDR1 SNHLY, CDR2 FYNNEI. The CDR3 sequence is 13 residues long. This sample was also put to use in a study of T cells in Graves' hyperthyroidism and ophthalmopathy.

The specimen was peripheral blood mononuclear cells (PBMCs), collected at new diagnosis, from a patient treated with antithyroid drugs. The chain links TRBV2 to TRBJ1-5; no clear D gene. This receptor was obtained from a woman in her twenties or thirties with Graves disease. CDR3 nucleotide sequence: TGTGCCAGCAGTGCCCAGGACAATCAGCCCCAGCATTTT. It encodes CASSAQDNQPQHF.